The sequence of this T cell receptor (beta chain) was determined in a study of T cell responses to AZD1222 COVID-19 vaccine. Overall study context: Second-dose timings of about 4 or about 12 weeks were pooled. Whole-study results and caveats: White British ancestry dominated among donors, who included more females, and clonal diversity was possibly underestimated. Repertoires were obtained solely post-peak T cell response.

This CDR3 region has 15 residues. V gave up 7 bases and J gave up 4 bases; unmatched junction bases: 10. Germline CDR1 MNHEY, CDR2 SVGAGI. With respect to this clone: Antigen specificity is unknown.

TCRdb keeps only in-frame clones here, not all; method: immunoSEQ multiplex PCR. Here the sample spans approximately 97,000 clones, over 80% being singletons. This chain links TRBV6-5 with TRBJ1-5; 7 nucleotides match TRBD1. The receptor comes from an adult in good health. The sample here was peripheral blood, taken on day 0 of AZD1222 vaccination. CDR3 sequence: CASILEWGQNQPQHF. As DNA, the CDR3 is TGTGCCAGCATTTTAGAATGGGGACAGAATCAGCCCCAGCATTTT.